The next 19 T cell receptor beta chains were all read from a single sample in a study of blood T cell repertoires in COVID-19. Here immunoSEQ multiplex PCR was the method, and the copy in TCRdb shows in-frame clones only, minus some. The sample holds 40,000 to 50,000 clones, approximately 90% seen once. The sequencing input was peripheral blood. The receptors shown here come from a human donor in a cohort sampled during active COVID-19.

The rearrangement joins TRBV2 to TRBJ1-1; 8 positions agree with TRBD1. Germline V gives CDR1 SNHLY, CDR2 FYNNEI. This CDR3 is built from 14 residues. V dropped 4 bases and J dropped 4; count of bases not matched to a gene: 5. The CDR3 bases are TGTGCCAGCAGTGGGACAGGGAGAGGCACTGAAGCTTTCTTT. Residues: CASSGTGRGTEAFF.

This chain connects TRBV6-2 or TRBV6-3 to TRBJ2-7, with no clear D. Germline V CDR1 and CDR2: MNHEY, SVGEGT. The CDR3 spans 14 residues. V was cut by 2 bases and J by 7 bases, with 15 bases left in between. Here the CDR3 reads CASSYTASAGEQYF. The CDR3 coding sequence is TGTGCCAGCAGTTACACGGCGTCCGCAGGAGAGCAGTACTTC.

The chain couples TRBV5-5 to TRBJ2-7; a possible D gene is TRBD2 (6 bases). The CDR3 loop spans 14 amino acids. V lost 3 bases, J lost 6 bases, and 16 bases lay in between. The germline gives CDR1 SGHKS, CDR2 YYEKEE (reference sequence). This CDR3 reads CASSWLGGPSEQYF. DNA for the CDR3: TGTGCCAGCAGCTGGTTGGGGGGTCCGAGCGAGCAGTACTTC.

The chain recombines TRBV4-2 with TRBJ1-2; possibly TRBD1 for D (5 bases). The V gene lost 2 bases and the J gene lost 4 bases, with 14 bases spanning the gap. In germline, CDR1 is LGHNA, CDR2 YNFKEQ. The CDR3 runs to 15 residues. The CDR3, as DNA: TGTGCCAGCAGCCAATCGGGGGGACTGAGCTATGGCTACACCTTC. This codes for CASSQSGGLSYGYTF.

Comments on this clone: Different DNA sequences within this sample yield the same CDR3. The gene calls are TRBV30 and TRBJ1-2, with D hard to call. The V gene's germline CDR1 is GTSNPN and CDR2 SVGIG (reference sequence). Trimming shortened V by 4 bases and J by 2 bases, and 5 bases separated the two germline ends. The CDR3 runs to 11 residues. CDR3 DNA: TGTGCCTGGACAGTCAACTATGGCTACACCTTC. Its protein product is CAWTVNYGYTF.

This sequence joins TRBV27 and TRBJ2-3; D perhaps matches TRBD2 (5 bases). CDR1 and CDR2 from the germline V gene are MNHEY and SMNVEV (reference sequence). The V end lost 8 bases, the J end lost 4 bases, and 19 bases lay between the germline ends. The length of the CDR3 is 15 residues. In DNA, the CDR3 is TGTGCCAGCGCGAAGCCGGGGTTTGGTGCAGATACGCAGTATTTT. Translation gives CASAKPGFGADTQYF.

CDR3 nucleotides: TGTGCCAGTCGGGACAGGGACATAATGAACACTGAAGCTTTCTTT. It yields the protein CASRDRDIMNTEAFF. The V gene is TRBV21-1, the J gene TRBJ1-1; the D call of TRBD1 is as the table states it, not checked on the DNA. TRBV21-1 is recorded as a pseudogene. The CDR3 is made up of 15 amino acids.

This rearrangement joins TRBV25-1 to TRBJ1-2, with D possibly being TRBD1 (6 bases). V was trimmed by 7 bases and J by 8 bases, leaving 20 bases between them. The CDR3 is 14 amino acids. Germline-derived CDR1 and CDR2 are MGHDK and SYGVNS. The CDR3, as DNA: TGTGCCAGCATGGTCCCCGGGACAAGTTGGGGCTACACCTTC. The encoded protein is CASMVPGTSWGYTF.

The chain carries TRBV5-1 and TRBJ2-7; no firm D call. Germline lookup yields CDR1 SGHRS and CDR2 YFSETQ. V lost 2 bases and J 1 base, leaving 13 bases between the germline ends. The CDR3 is made up of 15 amino acids. The CDR3 here is CASSLVSGPSYEQYF. The CDR3 DNA reads TGCGCCAGCAGCTTAGTCTCAGGTCCGTCCTACGAGCAGTACTTC.

V gene TRBV7-9 combines with J gene TRBJ2-1, with 9 bases identical to TRBD2. Germline trimming cut 0 bases from V and 5 bases from J; bases unmatched to any gene: 8. This CDR3 spans 17 amino acids. Germline values: CDR1 SEHNR, CDR2 FQNEAQ (reference sequence). The DNA of the CDR3 is TGTGCCAGCAGCTTAGCCTGGTCGGCGGGGGGGGACAATGAGCAGTTCTTC. Translation: CASSLAWSAGGDNEQFF.

The J gene is TRBJ2-1, the V gene TRBV9; unclear D gene. Deletions cut 0 bases from V and 1 base from J, with 5 bases between. Germline CDR1 and CDR2: SGDLS and YYNGEE. The CDR3 has 14 residues. CDR3 nucleotide sequence: TGTGCCAGCAGCGTAGGAGCGTCCTACAATGAGCAGTTCTTC. The encoded protein is CASSVGASYNEQFF.

This chain joins TRBV19 and TRBJ2-5, with 7 bases fitting TRBD1. Per germline, CDR1 LNHDA and CDR2 SQIVND (reference sequence). The ends lost 5 bases at V and 2 bases at J; junction bases unmatched: 5. The CDR3 covers 14 residues. CDR3 nucleotides: TGTGCCAGTAGTTTACAGGGGTTTCAAGAGACCCAGTACTTC. Protein product: CASSLQGFQETQYF.

This chain links TRBV6-2 or TRBV6-3 with TRBJ2-7; 8 bases match TRBD1. Germline loops: CDR1 MNHEY, CDR2 SVGEGT. The V and J ends lost 6 bases and 3 bases, in that order; junction bases with no gene match: 10. CDR3 length: 15 amino acids. For the CDR3, the DNA is TGTGCCAGCAGCCCACATGCCGGACAGGGCTACGAGCAGTACTTC. This sequence encodes CASSPHAGQGYEQYF.

This clone has only one observation. V gene TRBV5-1 combines with J gene TRBJ2-3, with D unclear. V gave up 4 bases and J gave up 0 bases, with 6 bases separating them. In germline, CDR1 is SGHRS, CDR2 YFSETQ. There are 13 residues in the CDR3. The CDR3 is CASSASSTDTQYF. DNA of the CDR3: TGCGCCAGCAGCGCGTCTAGCACAGATACGCAGTATTTT.

This clone has a single count. The rearrangement joins TRBV7-2 to TRBJ1-1, with 9 nucleotides matching TRBD1. V trimming: 6 bases; J trimming: 4 bases; junction bases outside the gene matches: 9. The length of the CDR3 is 15 residues. Germline CDR1 and CDR2: SGHTA and FQGNSA. The CDR3 loop reads CASRPQGAQGTEAFF. For the CDR3, the DNA is TGTGCCAGCAGACCACAGGGGGCGCAGGGCACTGAAGCTTTCTTT.

The genes are TRBV7-6 and TRBJ2-7, with 11 nucleotides matching TRBD1. The V gene's germline CDR1 is SGHVS and CDR2 FNYEAQ. The CDR3 consists of 15 residues. V shed 5 bases, J shed 3 bases, and the junction held 6 bases outside the gene matches. CDR3 sequence reads: CASSPGTGGGYEQYF. The CDR3 DNA reads as TGTGCCAGCAGCCCCGGGACAGGGGGGGGCTACGAGCAGTACTTC.

This chain connects TRBV30 to TRBJ2-3; D is unresolved. Trimming left V 0 bases short and J 8 bases short, with 6 bases between. The CDR3 extends over 11 amino acids. The germline V gene encodes CDR1 GTSNPN and CDR2 SVGIG (reference sequence). The CDR3 sequence is CAWSVEATQYF. The CDR3 coding sequence is TGTGCCTGGAGTGTAGAAGCTACGCAGTATTTT.

The chain joins TRBV5-1 to TRBJ2-5, with TRBD1 matching 7 bases. Germline-derived CDR1 and CDR2 are SGHRS and YFSETQ. CDR3 size: 15 residues. V lost 3 bases and J lost 0; bases outside the gene matches: 5. The CDR3 nucleotides are TGCGCCAGCAGCTGGGGACAGTCCGACCAAGAGACCCAGTACTTC. Translating gives CASSWGQSDQETQYF.

This clone was picked up one time. This sequence joins TRBV7-9 and TRBJ2-1, with a possible D match to TRBD2 (5 bases). The V end lost 8 bases, the J end lost 8 bases, and 16 bases lay between the germline ends. This CDR3 comprises 13 residues. Germline assignment: CDR1 SEHNR and CDR2 FQNEAQ (reference sequence). The CDR3 protein is CASPYPGSYEQFF. CDR3 sequence (DNA): TGTGCCAGCCCTTACCCGGGGTCATATGAGCAGTTCTTC.